This T cell receptor (beta chain) was profiled in a study of OX40 agonist ivuxolimab in advanced cancers. Overall study context: Eligibility admitted prior anti-PD-1, anti-PD-L1 or anti-CTLA-4 therapy; about 39% had some.

Assay: immunoSEQ multiplex PCR; the TCRdb copy retains only in-frame clones and omits some. The sample consists of 50,000 to 65,000 clones, about 91% of them appearing once. The CDR3 covers 14 residues. CDR1 and CDR2 from the germline V gene are MNHEY and SMNVEV (reference sequence). With V trimmed by 6 bases and J by 5 bases, 9 bases remained unmatched. The material was CD4+ or CD8+ T cells sorted from blood, obtained in a trial of the OX40 agonist ivuxolimab. The receptor comes from an adult with an advanced solid tumor such as melanoma, head and neck, liver or kidney cancer. The chain recombines TRBV27 with TRBJ1-1, with 7 positions matching TRBD1. CDR3 sequence (DNA): TGTGCCAGCAGCTCAGGGGGGGGTCGGACTGAAGCTTTCTTT. Amino acid sequence: CASSSGGGRTEAFF.